The 26 T cell receptor beta chains below all came from one sample that was sequenced in a study of cytomegalovirus exposure and HLA in healthy donors. The PCR employed 60 Vbeta primers together with 13 Jbeta primers. TCRdb's table, derived via immunoSEQ multiplex PCR, lists solely in-frame clones and lacks some. The table records under 200,000 clones, about 78% of them present only once. Specimen: PBMCs. The receptor set was obtained from a man aged 60 to 69 in good health and CMV-seronegative.

The chain is built from TRBV5-4 and TRBJ1-2; D ambiguous. The CDR3 has 12 amino acids. V was trimmed by 4 bases and J by 3 bases, leaving 7 bases between them. CDR1 SGHNT and CDR2 YYREEE come from the germline V gene (reference sequence). CDR3 in DNA: TGTGCCAGCAGCGCTCAGGACTATGGCTACACCTTC. It yields the protein CASSAQDYGYTF.

The chain carries TRBV2 and TRBJ2-5; 7 nucleotides align to TRBD2. CDR1 is SNHLY, CDR2 FYNNEI, per germline. There are 15 residues in the CDR3. Losses at the gene ends were 4 bases for V and 1 base for J; bases not matched to a gene: 6. The CDR3 reads CASSGLAVAQETQYF. The CDR3 DNA is TGTGCCAGCAGTGGGCTAGCGGTCGCCCAAGAGACCCAGTACTTC.

This chain joins TRBV20-1 and TRBJ2-3; D ambiguous. The CDR3 consists of 11 residues. Trimming took 6 bases from V and 3 from J, leaving 7 bases between them. The V gene's germline CDR1 is DFQATT and CDR2 SNEGSKA (reference sequence). The CDR3: CSAKQTDTQYF. The CDR3, as DNA: TGCAGTGCCAAACAGACAGATACGCAGTATTTT.

V usage is TRBV11-2 and J usage is TRBJ1-6; D remains ambiguous. The CDR3 extends over 15 amino acids. V lost 1 base and J lost 10, with 14 bases in between. The germline CDR1 and CDR2 sequences are SGHAT and FQNNGV. The CDR3 loop is CASSLALGWKSPLHF. The CDR3 coding sequence is TGTGCCAGCAGCTTAGCGCTCGGGTGGAAATCACCCCTCCACTTT.

As concerns this clone: One end of the junction varies from germline; a read error may be responsible. The chain couples TRBV15 to TRBJ1-5, with D maybe TRBD1 (5 bases). Germline-derived CDR1 and CDR2 are LNHNV and YYDKDF (reference sequence). This CDR3 is 14 amino acids long. CDR3: CATSSGRANQPQNF. CDR3 coding DNA: TGTGCCACCAGCAGTGGCAGGGCCAATCAGCCCCAGAATTTT.

The rearrangement links TRBV6-5 to TRBJ1-6; unclear D gene. CDR3 size: 16 residues. Deletions cut 1 base from V and 0 bases from J, with 7 bases between. The germline gives CDR1 MNHEY, CDR2 SVGAGI. The CDR3 nucleotides read TGTGCCAGCAGTTACTTACCGGGCTCCTATAATTCACCCCTCCACTTT. Encoded protein: CASSYLPGSYNSPLHF.

V and J are TRBV5-4 and TRBJ1-1; 8 nucleotides align to TRBD1. V shed 4 bases and J 3 bases; nucleotides not matched to a gene: 5. There are 14 residues in the CDR3. The germline gives CDR1 SGHNT, CDR2 YYREEE (reference sequence). In DNA, the CDR3 is TGTGCCAGCAGCACCGGGACAGGCCACACTGAAGCTTTCTTT. Protein sequence: CASSTGTGHTEAFF.

The rearrangement joins TRBV6-5 to TRBJ1-1; 9 bases agree with TRBD1. The CDR3 totals 14 residues. The germline V gene encodes CDR1 MNHEY and CDR2 SVGAGI. V gave up 6 bases and J gave up 5 bases; unmatched junction bases: 7. CDR3 bases: TGTGCCAGCAGCCGGGACAGGGAAGGGACTGAAGCTTTCTTT. Translation gives CASSRDREGTEAFF.

This sequence joins TRBV19 and TRBJ1-1, with 8 bases that match TRBD1. The trim removed 3 bases at V and 1 base at J, leaving 16 bases unmatched. The CDR3 loop spans 19 amino acids. CDR1 is LNHDA, CDR2 SQIVND, per germline (reference sequence). In DNA, the CDR3 is TGTGCCAGTAGTATTGATGGGACTCCGACAGGGGCTCCGAACACTGAAGCTTTCTTT. It encodes CASSIDGTPTGAPNTEAFF.

This clone appeared a few times. This sample also contains other DNA sequences that code for the same CDR3. This chain joins TRBV4-3 and TRBJ2-6; D unresolved. Germline lookup yields CDR1 LGHNA and CDR2 YSLEER. V was trimmed by 5 bases and J by 0 bases, leaving 5 bases between them. This CDR3 has 14 amino acids. The CDR3 region is CASSRSSGANVLTF. In DNA form, the CDR3 reads TGCGCCAGCAGCAGGAGCTCTGGGGCCAACGTCCTGACTTTC.

The V and J genes are TRBV10-3 and TRBJ2-7, with TRBD1 matching 7 bases. CDR1 and CDR2 from the germline V gene are ENHRY and SYGVKD. V trimming: 3 bases; J trimming: 8 bases; junction bases outside the gene matches: 13. This CDR3 is 15 amino acids long. CDR3 coding DNA: TGTGCCATCAGTGACAACAGGGGCCCCGACGGGAAGCAGTACTTC. Its protein is CAISDNRGPDGKQYF.

CDR3 residues: CASSLEETGGYGYTF. The DNA for the CDR3 is TGTGCCAGCAGCTTAGAAGAGACAGGGGGCTATGGCTACACCTTC. This chain joins TRBV11-2 and TRBJ1-2; the match to TRBD1 covers 9 bases. CDR1 is SGHAT and CDR2 is FQNNGV in the germline V gene. The V and J ends lost 0 bases and 4 bases, in that order; junction bases with no gene match: 3. The CDR3 extends over 15 amino acids. Full variable domain (missing parts from reference TRBV11-2 and TRBJ1-2): EAGVAQSPRYKIIEKRQSVAFWCNPISGHATLYWYQQILGQGPKLLIQFQNNGVVDDSQLPKDRFSAERLKGVDSTLKIQPAKLEDSAVYLCASSLEETGGYGYTFGSGTRLTVV.

J is TRBJ1-5 and V is TRBV30; D gene unclear. The ends were cut back, 1 base at V and 0 bases at J, with 7 bases in the middle. Germline CDR1 is GTSNPN and CDR2 is SVGIG (reference sequence). CDR3 size: 14 residues. CDR3 nucleotides: TGTGCCTGGAGTGCACTGAATAGCAATCAGCCCCAGCATTTT. It specifies CAWSALNSNQPQHF.

The chain has TRBV19 and TRBJ2-1; D call uncertain. The CDR3 has 13 residues. Trimming cost V 5 bases and J 6 bases, with 11 bases left between them. Germline values: CDR1 LNHDA, CDR2 SQIVND (reference sequence). CDR3 amino acids: CASSVSIGNEQFF. In DNA, the CDR3 is TGTGCCAGTAGTGTTAGTATTGGCAATGAGCAGTTCTTC.

This clone was detected only once. The chain employs TRBV14 and TRBJ1-4, with no clear D. The CDR3 spans 12 residues. CDR1 is SGHDN and CDR2 is FVKESK in the germline V gene. The V and J ends lost 3 bases and 4 bases respectively, with 3 bases between them. The CDR3 sequence: CASSHYNEKLFF. Written as DNA, the CDR3 is TGTGCCAGCAGCCATTATAATGAAAAACTGTTTTTT.

This clone was picked up one time. In DNA form, the CDR3 reads TGCGCCAGCAGCTTACCGACAGGGGTCGCGGGTGGCTACACCTTC. As protein: CASSLPTGVAGGYTF. This chain joins TRBV5-1 and TRBJ1-2; TRBD1 aligns across 8 bases. Germline V lookup: CDR1 SGHRS, CDR2 YFSETQ. This CDR3 has 15 residues. The V gene end was trimmed by 2 bases and the J gene end by 7 bases; junction bases not matched to a gene: 10.

The V call is TRBV7-9, the J call TRBJ2-1, with 7 bases that match TRBD1. Germline loops: CDR1 SEHNR, CDR2 FQNEAQ (reference sequence). The CDR3 consists of 12 residues. V trimming: 5 bases; J trimming: 10 bases; junction bases outside the gene matches: 5. CDR3 loop: CASSLQGYEQFF. CDR3 nucleotide sequence: TGTGCCAGCAGCCTACAGGGGTACGAGCAGTTCTTC. The full variable domain, completed using reference TRBV7-9 and TRBJ2-1, is DTGVSQNPRHKITKRGQNVTFRCDPISEHNRLYWYRQTLGQGPEFLTYFQNEAQLEKSRLLSDRFSAERPKGSFSTLEIQRTEQGDSAMYLCASSLQGYEQFFGPGTRLTVL.

CDR3 sequence (DNA): TGTGCCTGGAATGAGCCGGGACAGGGACACCACGAGCAGTACTTC. Protein: CAWNEPGQGHHEQYF. The rearrangement links TRBV30 to TRBJ2-7; 9 positions agree with TRBD1. V trimming: 4 bases; J trimming: 5 bases; junction bases outside the gene matches: 12. CDR1 is GTSNPN, CDR2 SVGIG, per germline (reference sequence). The CDR3 totals 15 residues.

This clone has a handful of counts. This chain uses TRBV6-6 with TRBJ1-1; 7 nucleotides line up with TRBD1. The CDR3 contains 14 residues. Germline V gene sequence: CDR1 MNHNY, CDR2 SVGAGI (reference sequence). V trimming: 0 bases; J trimming: 4 bases; junction bases outside the gene matches: 2. In DNA, the CDR3 is TGTGCCAGCAGTTACTCAGGGGGCGCCACTGAAGCTTTCTTT. Amino acids: CASSYSGGATEAFF.

The CDR3 DNA reads TGTGCCATCAGCCGGGACAGCATTCGGACTGGAAACACCATATATTTT. Protein sequence: CAISRDSIRTGNTIYF. The rearrangement uses TRBV10-3 and TRBJ1-3, with TRBD1 identical over 7 bases. The CDR3 is made up of 16 amino acids. Germline values: CDR1 ENHRY, CDR2 SYGVKD. V was clipped by 6 bases and J by 2 bases; unmatched bases: 10.

V and J are TRBV21-1 and TRBJ1-1. TRBV21-1 is labeled a pseudogene. The CDR3 has 13 residues. The CDR3 DNA is TGTGCCAGCAGCAAAGTCGAGGGAACTGAAGCTTTCTTT. This sequence encodes CASSKVEGTEAFF.

V gene TRBV7-9 combines with J gene TRBJ2-2, with D maybe TRBD2 (7 bases). CDR3 length equals 17 residues. V was trimmed by 0 bases and J by 5 bases, leaving 16 bases between them. The V gene's germline CDR1 is SEHNR and CDR2 FQNEAQ (reference sequence). The CDR3 protein is CASSLAGGLRETGELFF. The DNA for the CDR3 is TGTGCCAGCAGCTTAGCCGGGGGGCTACGTGAAACCGGGGAGCTGTTTTTT.

This rearrangement joins TRBV27 to TRBJ1-1; 10 bases map to TRBD1. This CDR3 has 17 amino acids. The germline CDR1 and CDR2 sequences are MNHEY and SMNVEV (reference sequence). V gave up 5 bases and J gave up 5 bases; unmatched junction bases: 14. The CDR3 DNA follows: TGTGCCAGCAGTGGGACGGGACAGGGGATTACGAGAACTGAAGCTTTCTTT. Amino acid sequence: CASSGTGQGITRTEAFF.

CDR3 in amino acids: CASSLEGQVGSNEQFF. In DNA, the CDR3 is TGTGCCAGCAGCTTAGAGGGACAGGTTGGGTCAAATGAGCAGTTCTTC. This sequence joins TRBV7-9 and TRBJ2-1; TRBD1 agrees at 8 bases. In germline, CDR1 is SEHNR, CDR2 FQNEAQ (reference sequence). The CDR3 is made up of 16 amino acids. J lost 7 bases, V lost 1 base, and 9 bases had no gene match.

The CDR3 coding sequence is TGTGCCTGGAGATCAGGGGAAGCTTTCTTT. Translated: CAWRSGEAFF. This sequence joins TRBV30 and TRBJ1-1, with a tentative D call TRBD1 (5 bases). The CDR3 is made up of 10 amino acids. The germline V and J ends were trimmed by 3 bases and 8 bases, with 7 bases remaining between them. The germline V gene has CDR1 GTSNPN and CDR2 SVGIG (reference sequence).

This clone appeared once. CDR3: CASSLRRTSTDTQYF. CDR3 bases: TGTGCCAGCAGCTTACGGCGGACTAGCACAGATACGCAGTATTTT. The rearrangement links TRBV5-5 to TRBJ2-3; D perhaps matches TRBD2 (5 bases). Trimming left V 2 bases short and J 0 bases short, with 10 bases between. Germline assignment: CDR1 SGHKS and CDR2 YYEKEE (reference sequence). The CDR3 covers 15 residues. The complete variable domain, with remaining parts taken from reference TRBV5-5 and TRBJ2-3, reads DAGVTQSPTHLIKTRGQQVTLRCSPISGHKSVSWYQQVLGQGPQFIFQYYEKEERGRGNFPDRFSARQFPNYSSELNVNALLLGDSALYLCASSLRRTSTDTQYFGPGTRLTVL.